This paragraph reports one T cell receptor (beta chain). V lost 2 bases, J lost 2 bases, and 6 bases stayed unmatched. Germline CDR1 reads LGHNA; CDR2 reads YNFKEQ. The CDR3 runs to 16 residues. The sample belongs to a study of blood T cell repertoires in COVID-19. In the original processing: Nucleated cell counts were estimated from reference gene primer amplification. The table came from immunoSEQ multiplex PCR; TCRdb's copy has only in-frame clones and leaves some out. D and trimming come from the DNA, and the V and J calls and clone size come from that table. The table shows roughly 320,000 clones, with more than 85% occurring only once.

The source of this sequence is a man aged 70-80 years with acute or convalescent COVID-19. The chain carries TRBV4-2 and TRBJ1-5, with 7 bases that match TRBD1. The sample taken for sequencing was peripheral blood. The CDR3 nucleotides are TGTGCCAGCAGCCAATCCGCAGGGGGAGGCAATCAGCCCCAGCATTTT. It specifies CASSQSAGGGNQPQHF.